The clone carrying this T cell receptor (beta chain) has a count of ten or more. The source of the sample is a study of shared clonotypes between healthy human individuals. The wider study: The study used three CD4 naive, three CD4 memory, two CD8 naive and one CD8 memory plate per donor.

TCRdb's table, derived via immunoSEQ multiplex PCR, lists solely in-frame clones and lacks some. The sample lists around 1 million clones, about 80% occurring once. Germline assignment: CDR1 SGHNT and CDR2 YYREEE (reference sequence). Unmatched junction bases numbered 6, after V lost 5 bases and J lost 4 bases. The CDR3 runs 14 residues. The receptor was isolated from a man aged 18 to 35 in good health. The sample taken for sequencing was memory CD4+ T cells sorted from blood. Subset specified: CD45RA-negative fraction. This chain joins TRBV5-4 and TRBJ2-3; 8 nucleotides align to TRBD2. CDR3 bases: TGTGCCAGCAGGGCCGGGGGGGCCCCAGATACGCAGTATTTT. It codes for CASRAGGAPDTQYF.